This T cell receptor beta chain emerged from a study of T cells in Graves' hyperthyroidism and ophthalmopathy. Researchers took RNA transcripts and amplified the TCR beta CDR3 regions from them. When the TCR CDR3 underwent first-round RT-PCR, the HTBI primer set was used. TCRdb processed the multiplex PCR reads anew with MiXCR; each CDR3 protein has one entry. The data show about 250,000 distinct CDR3 sequences, approximately 25% seen once. V lost 3 bases and J 9 bases, leaving 12 bases between the germline ends. The CDR3 is made up of 12 amino acids. Input material: blood. The gene calls are TRBV12-3 or TRBV12-4 and TRBJ2-7; tentative D call: TRBD2 (5 bases). This clonotype originated in a woman between 35 and 50 years old with Graves' ophthalmopathy. CDR3 DNA: TGTGCCAGCAGTTTTTCCTCTGCGGGGCAGTACTTC. Its protein product is CASSFSSAGQYF.